This T cell receptor (beta chain) was sequenced in a study of T cell responses to AZD1222 COVID-19 vaccine (dated by TCRdb to the early 2020s). General notes on the study: A total of about 230 trial participants underwent TCR sequencing, of whom about 200 received two doses of AZD1222 and 26 received two doses of the MenACWY control vaccine. Trial participants were enrolled by age into subgroups of 18-55, 56-69 and 70-plus years, and 148, 28 and 57 TCR-sequenced participants, respectively, were included in these subgroups.

What the research found in general, with its limitations: Most participants were white British and females outnumbered males, and the authors suggested that clonal diversity may have been underestimated. Spike-specific TCR breadth and depth rose significantly after two AZD1222 doses compared with day 0 and with MenACWY recipients. No day 14 peak-response samples were available, so repertoires were characterized only after the peak T cell response. Reportedly, almost half of the unique spike-specific TCRs recognized epitopes lying outside the regions that are mutated in the B.1.351 and B.1.1.7 variants. The whole spike protein was spanned by vaccine-associated CD4 TCRs, and dominant responses were seen in regions 160-218 and 743-854. Conclusions about previously exposed vaccinees are limited because only a handful of AZD1222 recipients were SARS-CoV-2 seropositive at baseline. In the small 56-69-year group, the increase in depth fell short of significance, most likely because of low power.

To note about this clone: The antigen this receptor binds is unknown. Base quality data are lacking; no much larger clone is found one base away.

The CDR3 regions of human TCRbeta chains were subjected to immunosequencing. As for the original processing: TCRs in the repertoires were compared against a reference library of SARS-CoV-2-specific TCRs that had been generated with the MIRA antigen-specificity platform. Breadth was defined as the fraction of unique TCRs that were SARS-CoV-2-associated, and depth was defined as the fraction of total T cells that were SARS-CoV-2-associated. Each spike-specific TCR was assigned to its reactive spike region and to a CD4 or CD8 class using the MIRA data. Log10-transformed breadth and depth values were compared by one-way ANOVA with Sidak's multiple comparisons tests. Here the immuneACCESS table is served through TCRdb, limited to in-frame sequences with V and J called. Missing clones are a known gap in these copies; in checked studies unresolved V genes cover under half, and the rest lacks a known reason. The V and J calls and the clone size are those of that table, but D and trimming were determined from the DNA. This sample gives 150,000 to 180,000 clones in total; about 90% of them show up just once. About a tenth of the sample lies in the top ten.

The time point label, as the study defines it: about 28 days (+/-7) after the second vaccine dose. AZD1222 recipients given second doses at about 4 weeks or at about 12 weeks were pooled, since spike-specific TCR depth and breadth were not found to differ between the two schedules. Vaccinee samples were obtained from the UK trials COV001 and COV002, which included a single-blind randomized controlled phase 2/3 trial of AZD1222 (ChAdOx1 nCoV-19) in healthy adults. Trial participant PBMC samples were collected at day 0 and day 28 after the second dose for TCRbeta chain sequencing. This clonotype was sampled from an adult who received the AZD1222 COVID-19 vaccine. The sequences come from peripheral blood, collected 28 days after the second AZD1222 dose.

The DNA sequence is as follows: TGCGCCAGCAGCTTGGGGTCTACGGCGGGAGCCTACAATGAGCAGTTCTTC. Its protein product is CASSLGSTAGAYNEQFF. The chain employs TRBV5-1 and TRBJ2-1, with TRBD2 identical over 7 junction bases. CDR3 length: 17 amino acids, cysteine to phenylalanine. Only the CDR3 portion is preserved as DNA: 51 bases, with reading frame beginning at the first base. The V end gives up 0 bases and the J end 2 bases, leaving 8 bases in the junction not matched to a gene. CDR1 and CDR2, looked up from the germline V gene, are SGHRS and YFSETQ.